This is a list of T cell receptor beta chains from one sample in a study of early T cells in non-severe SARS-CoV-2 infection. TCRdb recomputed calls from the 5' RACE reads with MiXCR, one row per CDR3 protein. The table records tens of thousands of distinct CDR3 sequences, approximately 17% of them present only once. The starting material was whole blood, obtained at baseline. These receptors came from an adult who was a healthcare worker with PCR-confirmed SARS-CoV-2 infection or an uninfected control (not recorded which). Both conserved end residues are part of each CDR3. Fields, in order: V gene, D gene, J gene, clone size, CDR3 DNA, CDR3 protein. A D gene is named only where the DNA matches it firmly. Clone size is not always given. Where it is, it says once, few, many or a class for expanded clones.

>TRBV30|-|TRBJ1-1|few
TGTGCCTGGAGTGTACGGGGGCAGACTGAAGCTTTCTTT
CAWSVRGQTEAFF
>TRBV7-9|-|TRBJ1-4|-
TGTGCCAGCAGGCCCCCTCCTAGGAGCGGTGAAAAACTGTTTTTT
CASRPPPRSGEKLFF
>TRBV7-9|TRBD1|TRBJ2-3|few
TGTGCCAGCAGCCGACAGGGTGGCACAGATACGCAGTATTTT
CASSRQGGTDTQYF
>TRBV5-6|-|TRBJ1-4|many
TGTGCCAGCAGCAACAGGGATGTACGGGAAAAACTGTTTTTT
CASSNRDVREKLFF
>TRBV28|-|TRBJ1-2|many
TGTGCCAGCAGTTTATCGGACAGCTGGAACTATGGCTACACCTTC
CASSLSDSWNYGYTF
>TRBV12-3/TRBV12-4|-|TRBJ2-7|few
TGTGCCAGCCGTCTCGCACGTGGATACGAGCAGTACTTC
CASRLARGYEQYF
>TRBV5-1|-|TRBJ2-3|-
TGCGCCAGCAGCTTGCCGACGGGAGGCACAGATACGCAGTATTTT
CASSLPTGGTDTQYF
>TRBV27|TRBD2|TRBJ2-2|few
TGTGCCAGCAGTCCCACACTAGCGAGCGGGGAGCTGTTTTTT
CASSPTLASGELFF
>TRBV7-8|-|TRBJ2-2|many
TGTGCCAGCAGCCCTGAAAGACTGCGATCCGGGGAGCTGTTTTTT
CASSPERLRSGELFF
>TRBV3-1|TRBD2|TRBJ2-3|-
TGTGCCAGCAGCCAAGCGCGGGAGACTCACACAGATACGCAGTATTTT
CASSQARETHTDTQYF
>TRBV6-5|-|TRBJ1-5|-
TGTGCCAGCAGTTACGGACAGAGCTATCAGCCCCAGCATTTT
CASSYGQSYQPQHF
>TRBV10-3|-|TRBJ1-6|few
TGTGCCATCAGTGACGAGTCACCCAGGGGCCTCCACTTT
CAISDESPRGLHF
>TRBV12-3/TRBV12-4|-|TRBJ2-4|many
TGTGCCAGCAGTTTGGGACCCCGGTCAGGTGGGGACATTCAGTACTTC
CASSLGPRSGGDIQYF
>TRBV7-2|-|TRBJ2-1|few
TGTGCCAGCAGCTTAGGACTAGGCCCCTACAATGAGCAGTTCTTC
CASSLGLGPYNEQFF
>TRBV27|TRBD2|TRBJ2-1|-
TGTGCCACCAGGACTAGCGGTTTGTACAATGAGCAGTTCTTC
CATRTSGLYNEQFF
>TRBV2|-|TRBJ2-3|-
TGTGCCAGCACCTCAAGGGTCCCTACCCGCGGCAGCACAGATACGCAGTATTTT
CASTSRVPTRGSTDTQYF
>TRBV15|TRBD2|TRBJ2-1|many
TGTGCCACCCGGGGAGGGCCAGTCAATGAGCAGTTCTTC
CATRGGPVNEQFF
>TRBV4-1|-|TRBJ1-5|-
TGCGCCAGCAGCCTCCGGGTCCCTTATCAGCCCCAGCATTTT
CASSLRVPYQPQHF
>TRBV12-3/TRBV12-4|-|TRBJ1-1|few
TGTGCCAGCAGTTCATCAGGGATTCGGCTTGAAGCTTTCTTT
CASSSSGIRLEAFF
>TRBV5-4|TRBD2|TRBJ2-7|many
TGTGCCAGCAGCAAACTAGCGGGAGGGTCCTACGAGCAGTACTTC
CASSKLAGGSYEQYF
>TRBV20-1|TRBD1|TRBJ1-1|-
TGCAGTGCTGGGGACAGGGACACTGAAGCTTTCTTT
CSAGDRDTEAFF
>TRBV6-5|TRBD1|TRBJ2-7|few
TGTGCCAGCCGGAACAGGGGCCTATACGAGCAGTACTTC
CASRNRGLYEQYF
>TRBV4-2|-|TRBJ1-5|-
TGTGCCAGCAGCCAAGGGCAGTATAGCAATCAGCCCCAGCATTTT
CASSQGQYSNQPQHF
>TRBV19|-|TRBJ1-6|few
TGTGCCAGCGAGAGCGGACGGCAGAGCTCCTATAATTCACCCCTCCACTTT
CASESGRQSSYNSPLHF
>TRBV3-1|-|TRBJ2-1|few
TGTGCCAGCAGCCGGAGTAGCGTCGGGAATGAGCAGTTCTTC
CASSRSSVGNEQFF
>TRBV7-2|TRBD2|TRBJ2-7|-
TGTGCCAGCAGCTTAGTAGGGACTAGCGCCTGCGAGCAGTACTTC
CASSLVGTSACEQYF
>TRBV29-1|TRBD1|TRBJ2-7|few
TGCAGCGGGGACAGCTACGAGCAGTACTTC
CSGDSYEQYF
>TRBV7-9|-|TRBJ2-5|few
TGTGCCAGCAGCCTCCGATTGGGGTTTCAAGAGACCCAGTACTTC
CASSLRLGFQETQYF
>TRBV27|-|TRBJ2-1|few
TGTGCCACCTCGATGGGGGGTGAGCAGTTCTTC
CATSMGGEQFF
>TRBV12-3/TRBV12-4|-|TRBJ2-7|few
TGTGCCAGCAGTTGGGACTCGCTATCCTACGAGCAGTACTTC
CASSWDSLSYEQYF
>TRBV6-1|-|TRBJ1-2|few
TGTGCCAGCAACGCAGGGGTTTCGAACTATGGCTACACCTTC
CASNAGVSNYGYTF
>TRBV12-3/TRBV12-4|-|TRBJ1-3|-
TGTGCCAGCAGTCCCTCTACACCCTTTGGAAACACCATATATTTT
CASSPSTPFGNTIYF
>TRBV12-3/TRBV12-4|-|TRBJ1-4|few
TGTGCCAGCAGCCCCCAGGGCAGGGGAGGCGAAAAACTGTTTTTT
CASSPQGRGGEKLFF
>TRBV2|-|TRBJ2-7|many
TGTGCCAGCCAGACAGGCTACGAGCAGTACTTC
CASQTGYEQYF
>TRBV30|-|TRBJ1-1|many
TGTGCCTGGAGTGTACGGACAATAGTTGAAGCTTTCTTT
CAWSVRTIVEAFF
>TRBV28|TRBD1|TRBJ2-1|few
TGTGCCAGCAGTACCCCGGGACAGGGTAAGAATGAGCAGTTCTTC
CASSTPGQGKNEQFF
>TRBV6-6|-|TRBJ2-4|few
TGTGCCAGCAGTCAGACGAGGGGGGGCCTAGCCAAAAACATTCAGTACTTC
CASSQTRGGLAKNIQYF
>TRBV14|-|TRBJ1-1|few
TGTGCCAGCAGCAGGGGGGGCACTGAAGCTTTCTTT
CASSRGGTEAFF
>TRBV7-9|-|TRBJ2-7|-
TGTGCCAGCAGCCAAACAGGGTTTGAGTACTTC
CASSQTGFEYF
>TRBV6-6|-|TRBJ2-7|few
TGTGCCAGCAGTTACTCGACTCCCGGGGGCCGGTTAGACGAGCAGTACTTC
CASSYSTPGGRLDEQYF
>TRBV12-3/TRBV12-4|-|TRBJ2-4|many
TGTGCCAGCAGTACTACTAGAGGCGCCAAAAACATTCAGTACTTC
CASSTTRGAKNIQYF
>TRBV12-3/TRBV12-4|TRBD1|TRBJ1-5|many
TGTGCCAGCAGTTCAGACAGGGGACTTCAGCCCCAGCATTTT
CASSSDRGLQPQHF
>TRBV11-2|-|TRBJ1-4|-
TGTGCCAGCAGCTTTCCAGGGAATGAAAAACTGTTTTTT
CASSFPGNEKLFF
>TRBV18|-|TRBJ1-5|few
TGTGCCAGCTCACCTTTTAGGACAGAGGGCCAGCCCCAGCATTTT
CASSPFRTEGQPQHF
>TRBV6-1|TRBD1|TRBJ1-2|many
TGTGCCAGCAGTCAGACAGGGACCTATGGCTACACCTTC
CASSQTGTYGYTF
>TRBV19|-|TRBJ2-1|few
TGTGCCAGTAAGATTCGGGGGAAGAACAATGAGCAGTTCTTC
CASKIRGKNNEQFF
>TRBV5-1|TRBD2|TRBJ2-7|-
TGCGCCAGCAGCTTGACGGGAGGGGTTTACGAGCAGTACTTC
CASSLTGGVYEQYF
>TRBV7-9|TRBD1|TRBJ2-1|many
TGTGCCAGCAGCCCGGGACAGGGGAGTGACAATGAGCAGTTCTTC
CASSPGQGSDNEQFF
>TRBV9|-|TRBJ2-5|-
TGTGCCAGCAGCAACGCTGGGGGGAAGACCCAGTACTTC
CASSNAGGKTQYF
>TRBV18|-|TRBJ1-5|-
TGTGCCAGCTCACCCGGTGGACAGCATCAGCCCCAGCATTTT
CASSPGGQHQPQHF
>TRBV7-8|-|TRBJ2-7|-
TGTGCCAGCAGCTTAGCGGGAACCTACGAGCAGTACTTC
CASSLAGTYEQYF
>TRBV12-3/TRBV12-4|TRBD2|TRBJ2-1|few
TGTGCCAGCAGTTTCCTGGCGGGAGGCTACAATGAGCAGTTCTTC
CASSFLAGGYNEQFF